This T cell receptor (beta chain) was sequenced in a study of cytomegalovirus exposure and HLA in healthy donors (dated by TCRdb to 2017 to 2019). With respect to the entire study: According to a later analysis, the roughly 130 validation repertoires were produced on the same platform as the 666 repertoires of the first cohort. The aim of the study was to test whether cataloging public T cell receptors could identify signatures of past pathogen exposure. A separate validation cohort of 100 to 150 different subjects was used in addition to the 666-subject first cohort. The study combined high-throughput TCR immunosequencing, statistical association of individual TCRs with disease status, and machine learning to predict cytomegalovirus infection status.

Library prep was done by the immunoSEQ multiplex PCR assay. For the original study's pipeline: A statistical classification framework was developed to diagnose cytomegalovirus status using the catalog of TCR beta chain sequences. Here the immuneACCESS table is served through TCRdb, limited to in-frame sequences with V and J called. Missing clones are a known gap in these copies; in checked studies unresolved V genes cover under half, and the rest lacks a known reason. V, J and clone size derive from that table, while D and trimming were established from the DNA sequence. This sample gives some 140,000 clones in total; approximately 90% of them show up just once. 6.2% of the sample comes from the top ten. A note on this clone: It has no known antigen specificity. Base-call qualities are not available, and no considerably larger clone is one nucleotide away.

The full study reports these points: The study listed 164 TCR beta chains as associated with cytomegalovirus. Most TCR sequences were observed very rarely across donors, whereas some public TCRs were present in many individuals. Subsequent analysis determined that TCRs grouped into clusters in the first cohort also showed a tendency toward co-occurrence across the 90 to 150 validation repertoires, and approximately 93% of cluster scores exceeded 0. The classifier was reported to diagnose cytomegalovirus status with high specificity and sensitivity in both the original and validation cohorts. The authors suggested that the approach could potentially be extended to other disease states and immunological phenotypes. A later analysis had no HLA typing for the validation cohort, so co-occurrence there was scored across all 110 or so repertoires. In vitro tests confirmed that a few of the cytomegalovirus-associated TCR beta chains recognize cytomegalovirus antigens.

Separate from the approximately 700-subject first cohort, the validation cohort of roughly 120 subjects was the group to which the donors belonged. V gives up 11 bases and J gives up 6 bases, and the segment between their germline ends measures 17 bases. The CDR3 covers 13 residues, taking in both the cysteine and the phenylalanine. CDR3 DNA is the only sequence kept; it has 39 bases, read in frame from the first base. CDR1 and CDR2 (SNHLY, FYNNEI) derive from the germline V gene. This TCR came from a woman in her 30s in good health and CMV-seropositive. Input material: PBMCs. In this chain, TRBV2 is recombined with TRBJ2-1, and the D gene may be TRBD2, 5 bases matching. The nucleotide sequence reads as follows: TGTGCCTCCGACTTTGGGAGAAGCAATGAGCAGTTCTTC. This codes for CASDFGRSNEQFF.